Listed below are T cell receptor beta chains from one sample, sequenced in a study of memory CD4+ T cells and cytomegalovirus serostatus. Assay: immunoSEQ multiplex PCR; the TCRdb copy retains only in-frame clones and omits some. The repertoire includes roughly 42,000 clones, 65% to 80% of them detected once, and roughly 0.5% sits in the top ten. The sequencing input was memory CD4+ T cells from blood. The receptors originated from an adult in good health and CMV-seronegative. CDR3s leave out the opening cysteine and the closing phenylalanine or tryptophan. A D gene is named only where the DNA matches it firmly.

d_call j_call v_call cdr3_aa
. TRBJ1-2 TRBV6-5 ASSYSYGANYGYT
. TRBJ1-1 TRBV5-1 ASSPPRQGGTEAF
TRBD1 TRBJ1-6 TRBV7-6 ASLAGTGGSPLH
. TRBJ2-1 TRBV7-9 ASSLDSYSSYNEQF
. TRBJ2-7 TRBV30 AWSGLASYEQY
. TRBJ2-3 TRBV6-1 ASSVGGGRYTDTQY
. TRBJ1-2 TRBV4-2 ASSGGRSYGYT
. TRBJ1-1 TRBV29-1 SISGPPAV
TRBD2 TRBJ2-1 TRBV15 ATSRGGTTAGEQF
. TRBJ2-3 TRBV5-1 ASSGTRTDTQY
TRBD2 TRBJ2-7 TRBV11-2 ASSFERGGEQY
. TRBJ2-7 TRBV6-5 ASSFGWDIWYEQY
. TRBJ1-1 TRBV15 ATSGEGNTEAF
TRBD1 TRBJ2-1 TRBV6-6 ASSLDRGPYNEQF
. TRBJ1-2 TRBV10-3 AISEGVNYGYT
TRBD1 TRBJ1-5 TRBV7-2 ASRGQISNQPQH
. TRBJ2-3 TRBV7-9 ASSFGTDTQY
. TRBJ1-2 TRBV5-1 ASSFPGQGTHGYT
TRBD1 TRBJ2-1 TRBV2 ASRSGTGSVNEQF
. TRBJ2-1 TRBV10-2 ASSLVDEQF
. TRBJ2-2 TRBV19 ATSGQRNTGELF
. TRBJ1-2 TRBV5-1 ASSWDGSQYGYT
. TRBJ1-1 TRBV6-1 ASSLQGLNTEAF
. TRBJ2-5 TRBV7-8 ASSLAGAEETQY
. TRBJ2-7 TRBV7-2 ASSLTSLREQY
TRBD1 TRBJ2-7 TRBV5-1 ASSLAQRGQGYEQY
TRBD1 TRBJ1-2 TRBV18 ASSTGGANYGYT
TRBD1 TRBJ1-6 TRBV7-9 ASGDVGGVSPLH
TRBD1 TRBJ1-1 TRBV6-6 ASSYSGDRAEAF
. TRBJ1-6 TRBV19 ASGAPDGILYSPLH
TRBD1 TRBJ2-7 TRBV6-1 ASSTGGKGYEQY
. TRBJ2-5 TRBV5-1 ASSFQGLRQETQY
. TRBJ1-1 TRBV28 ALIPDRGTEAF
TRBD2 TRBJ2-5 TRBV6-1 ASSLAVQETQY
. TRBJ1-1 TRBV6-1 ASRGPVNTEAF
. TRBJ2-2 TRBV5-1 ASSQQLGLLPNTGELF
TRBD1 TRBJ1-2 TRBV6-5 ASRLGGTVHGYT
. TRBJ2-5 TRBV7-8 ASSGSLETQY
TRBD1 TRBJ1-2 TRBV5-4 ASSIGQGAGYT
. TRBJ2-7 TRBV7-8 ASSLSAEQY
TRBD2 TRBJ2-1 TRBV10-3 AISGLAGANEQF
TRBD2 TRBJ2-5 TRBV28 ASSPPLAGGRKTQY
. TRBJ2-7 TRBV18 ASSPSQGNEQY
. TRBJ2-2 TRBV5-6 ASRVTRITGELF
TRBD1 TRBJ2-5 TRBV5-6 ASSGGYPGGTQY
. TRBJ2-7 TRBV28 ASSSGGGGQYEQY
. TRBJ1-6 TRBV6-5 ASSYSQVGSPLH
TRBD2 TRBJ2-1 TRBV5-1 ASSLETSAANEQF
. TRBJ2-1 TRBV5-1 ASSSTGSLLANEQF
. . TRBV7-8 ASSLGYRSRTANYEQY
. TRBJ2-1 TRBV7-2 ASSVEGYNEQF
. TRBJ2-1 TRBV9 ASSGGQSYNEQF
TRBD1 TRBJ1-2 TRBV28 ASSGQGEGGGYT
. TRBJ2-5 TRBV5-1 ASRYRPQTGETQY
TRBD1 TRBJ1-6 TRBV30 AWSPQGGSSPLH
. TRBJ1-2 TRBV5-4 ASSQTVTNYGYT
. TRBJ1-6 TRBV6-5 ATTRDFNSPLH
TRBD1 TRBJ2-1 TRBV18 ASSPGQVSEQF